This T cell receptor (beta chain) appears in the sequencing data of a study of CD8+ T cells in alopecia areata. Across the study: Treated patients were dosed with oral tofacitinib, taking 5 to 10 mg twice daily.

Study-level points and caveats: Greater clonality was observed in lesional scalp samples, especially alopecia totalis/universalis, versus normal scalp.

A note on this clone: Antigen: not known.

V was cut by 5 bases and J by 7 bases, with 20 bases left in between. Per the germline V gene, CDR1 is SGHAT and CDR2 is FQNNGV. The CDR3 extends over 15 amino acids. Following RNA extraction, reverse transcription yielded cDNA that acted as the sequencing template. Sequencing was performed with immunoSEQ multiplex PCR; in TCRdb, only in-frame clones are kept and a portion is missing. The table shows some 170,000 clones, with approximately 70% occurring only once. V is TRBV11-2 and J is TRBJ1-1; D gene uncertain. The specimen comprised CD8+ T cells sorted from blood, sampled at week 0. This receptor was identified in a human donor with alopecia areata. CDR3 sequence: CASSAEYSYWHEAFF. CDR3 DNA sequence: TGTGCCAGCAGCGCCGAATATAGTTACTGGCATGAAGCTTTCTTT. The whole variable domain, remainder taken from reference TRBV11-2 and TRBJ1-1, is EAGVAQSPRYKIIEKRQSVAFWCNPISGHATLYWYQQILGQGPKLLIQFQNNGVVDDSQLPKDRFSAERLKGVDSTLKIQPAKLEDSAVYLCASSAEYSYWHEAFFGQGTRLTVV.